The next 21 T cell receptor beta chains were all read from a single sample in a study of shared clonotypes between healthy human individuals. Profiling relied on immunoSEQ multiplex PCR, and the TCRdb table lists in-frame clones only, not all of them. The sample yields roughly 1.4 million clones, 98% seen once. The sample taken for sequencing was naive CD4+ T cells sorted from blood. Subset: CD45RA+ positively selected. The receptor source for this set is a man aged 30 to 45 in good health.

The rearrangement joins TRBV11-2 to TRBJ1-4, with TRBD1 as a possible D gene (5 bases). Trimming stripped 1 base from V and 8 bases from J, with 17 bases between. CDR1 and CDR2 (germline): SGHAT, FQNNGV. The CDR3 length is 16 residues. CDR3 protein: CASSLVIGAQNEKLFF. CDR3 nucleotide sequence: TGTGCCAGCAGCTTAGTTATAGGGGCGCAAAACGAAAAACTGTTTTTT.

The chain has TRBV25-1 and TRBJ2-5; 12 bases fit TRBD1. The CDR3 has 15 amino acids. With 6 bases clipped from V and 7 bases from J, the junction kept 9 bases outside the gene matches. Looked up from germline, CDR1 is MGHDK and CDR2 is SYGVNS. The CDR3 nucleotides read TGTGCCAGCAGGGGTTGGGGACAGGGGGCTTGGACCCAGTACTTC. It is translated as CASRGWGQGAWTQYF.

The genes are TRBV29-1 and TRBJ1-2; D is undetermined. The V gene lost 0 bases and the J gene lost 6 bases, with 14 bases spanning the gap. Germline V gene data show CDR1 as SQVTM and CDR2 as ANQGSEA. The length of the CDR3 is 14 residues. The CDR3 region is CSVEDFGPTDGYTF. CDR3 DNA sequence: TGCAGCGTTGAAGATTTCGGACCGACGGATGGCTACACCTTC.

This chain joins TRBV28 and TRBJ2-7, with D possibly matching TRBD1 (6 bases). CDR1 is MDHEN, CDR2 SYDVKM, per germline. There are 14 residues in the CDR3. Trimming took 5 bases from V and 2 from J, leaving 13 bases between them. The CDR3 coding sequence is TGTGCCAGCAGTAAAGGGGGACCGACCTACGAGCAGTACTTC. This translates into CASSKGGPTYEQYF.

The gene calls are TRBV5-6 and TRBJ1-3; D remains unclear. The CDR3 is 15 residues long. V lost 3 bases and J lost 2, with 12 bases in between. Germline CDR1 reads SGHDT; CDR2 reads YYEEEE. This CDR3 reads CASSSRATAGNTIYF. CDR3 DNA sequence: TGTGCCAGCAGCTCGCGGGCGACGGCTGGAAACACCATATATTTT.

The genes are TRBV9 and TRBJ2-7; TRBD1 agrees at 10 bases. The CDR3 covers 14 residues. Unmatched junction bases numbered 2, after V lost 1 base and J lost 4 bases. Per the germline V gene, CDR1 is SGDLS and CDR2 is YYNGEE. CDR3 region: CASSVRTGGYEQYF. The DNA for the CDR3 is TGTGCCAGCAGCGTACGGACAGGGGGTTACGAGCAGTACTTC.

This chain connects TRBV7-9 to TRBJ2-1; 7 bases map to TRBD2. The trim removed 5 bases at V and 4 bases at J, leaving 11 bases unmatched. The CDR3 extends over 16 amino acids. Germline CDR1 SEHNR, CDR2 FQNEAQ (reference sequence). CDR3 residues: CASSRGDSLIYNEQFF. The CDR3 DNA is TGTGCCAGCAGCCGGGGGGACTCCCTGATATACAATGAGCAGTTCTTC. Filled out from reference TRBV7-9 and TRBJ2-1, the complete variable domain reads DTGVSQNPRHKITKRGQNVTFRCDPISEHNRLYWYRQTLGQGPEFLTYFQNEAQLEKSRLLSDRFSAERPKGSFSTLEIQRTEQGDSAMYLCASSRGDSLIYNEQFFGPGTRLTVL.

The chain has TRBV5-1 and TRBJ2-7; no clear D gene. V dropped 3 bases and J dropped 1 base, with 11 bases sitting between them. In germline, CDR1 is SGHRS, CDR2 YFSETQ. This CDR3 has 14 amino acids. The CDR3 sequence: CASSSSSRSYEQYF. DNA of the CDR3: TGCGCCAGCAGCTCGTCGTCGAGATCCTACGAGCAGTACTTC. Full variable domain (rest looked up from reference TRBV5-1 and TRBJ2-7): KAGVTQTPRYLIKTRGQQVTLSCSPISGHRSVSWYQQTPGQGLQFLFEYFSETQRNKGNFPGRFSGRQFSNSRSEMNVSTLELGDSALYLCASSSSSRSYEQYFGPGTRLTVT.

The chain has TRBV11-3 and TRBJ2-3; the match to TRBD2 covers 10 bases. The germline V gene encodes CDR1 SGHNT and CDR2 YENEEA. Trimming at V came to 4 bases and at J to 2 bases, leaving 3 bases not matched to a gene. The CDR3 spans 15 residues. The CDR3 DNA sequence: TGTGCCAGCAGCTCCGGGACTAGCGCCACAGATACGCAGTATTTT. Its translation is CASSSGTSATDTQYF.

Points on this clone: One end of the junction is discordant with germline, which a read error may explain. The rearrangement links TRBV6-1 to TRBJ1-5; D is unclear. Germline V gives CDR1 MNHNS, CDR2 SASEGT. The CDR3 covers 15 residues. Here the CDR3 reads CASREGRRSNQPQHF. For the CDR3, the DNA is TGTGCCAGCAGAGAAGGTAGACGGAGTAATCAGCCCCAGCATTTT.

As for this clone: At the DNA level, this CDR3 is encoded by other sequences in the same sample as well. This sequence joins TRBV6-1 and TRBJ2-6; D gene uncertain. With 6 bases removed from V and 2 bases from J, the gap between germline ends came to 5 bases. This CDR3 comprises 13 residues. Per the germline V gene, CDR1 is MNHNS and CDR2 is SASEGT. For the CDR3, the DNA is TGTGCCAGCAGCGCAGCTGGGGCCAACGTCCTGACTTTC. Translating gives CASSAAGANVLTF.

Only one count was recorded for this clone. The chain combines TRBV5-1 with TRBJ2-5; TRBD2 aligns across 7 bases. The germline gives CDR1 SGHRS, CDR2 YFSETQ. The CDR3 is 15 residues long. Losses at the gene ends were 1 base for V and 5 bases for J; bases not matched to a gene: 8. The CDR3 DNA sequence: TGCGCCAGCAGCTTGTATGGCGGGAGTGCGGAGACCCAGTACTTC. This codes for CASSLYGGSAETQYF. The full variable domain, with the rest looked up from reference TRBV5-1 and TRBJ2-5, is KAGVTQTPRYLIKTRGQQVTLSCSPISGHRSVSWYQQTPGQGLQFLFEYFSETQRNKGNFPGRFSGRQFSNSRSEMNVSTLELGDSALYLCASSLYGGSAETQYFGPGTRLLVL.

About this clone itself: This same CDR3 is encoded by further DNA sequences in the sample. CDR3 DNA: TGCGCCAGCAGCTCGGAGAACACTGAAGCTTTCTTT. It translates to CASSSENTEAFF. The chain recombines TRBV5-1 with TRBJ1-1; D not certain. The CDR3 consists of 12 residues. Germline CDR1 and CDR2: SGHRS and YFSETQ. Trimming left V 3 bases short and J 1 base short, with 4 bases between.

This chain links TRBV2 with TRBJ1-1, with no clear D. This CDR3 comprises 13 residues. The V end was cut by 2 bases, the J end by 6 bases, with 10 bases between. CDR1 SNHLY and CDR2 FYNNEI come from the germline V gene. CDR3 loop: CASSEWANPEAFF. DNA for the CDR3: TGTGCCAGCAGTGAATGGGCAAACCCTGAAGCTTTCTTT.

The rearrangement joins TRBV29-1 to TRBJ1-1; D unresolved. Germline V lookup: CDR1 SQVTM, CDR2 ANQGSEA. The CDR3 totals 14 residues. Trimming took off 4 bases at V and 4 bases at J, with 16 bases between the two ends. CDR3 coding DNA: TGCAGCGTTGGAGAGGGTCCGCCGGGCACTGAAGCTTTCTTT. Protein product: CSVGEGPPGTEAFF. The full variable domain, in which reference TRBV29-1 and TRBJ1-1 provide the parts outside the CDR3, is SAVISQKPSRDICQRGTSLTIQCQVDSQVTMMFWYRQQPGQSLTLIATANQGSEATYESGFVIDKFPISRPNLTFSTLTVSNMSPEDSSIYLCSVGEGPPGTEAFFGQGTRLTVV.

For the CDR3, the DNA is TGTGCCAGCAGCCCCCGTCGACAGAGCTCCTACGAGCAGTACTTC. This codes for CASSPRRQSSYEQYF. V is TRBV13 and J is TRBJ2-7; possible D gene TRBD1, 5 bases. Trimming cost V 5 bases and J 0 bases, with 14 bases left between them. Germline V gives CDR1 PRHDT, CDR2 FYEKMQ (reference sequence). The CDR3 has 15 amino acids. The variable domain in full, with the rest retrieved from reference TRBV13 and TRBJ2-7, is AAGVIQSPRHLIKEKRETATLKCYPIPRHDTVYWYQQGPGQDPQFLISFYEKMQSDKGSIPDRFSAQQFSDYHSELNMSSLELGDSALYFCASSPRRQSSYEQYFGPGTRLTVT.

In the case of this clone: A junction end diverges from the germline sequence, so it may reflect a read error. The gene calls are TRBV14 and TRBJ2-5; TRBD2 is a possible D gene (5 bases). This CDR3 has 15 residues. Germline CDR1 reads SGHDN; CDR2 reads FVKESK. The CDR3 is CASSQARLRTVPPDF. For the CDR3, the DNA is TGTGCCAGCAGCCAAGCTCGGCTGCGGACTGTCCCCCCGGACTTC.

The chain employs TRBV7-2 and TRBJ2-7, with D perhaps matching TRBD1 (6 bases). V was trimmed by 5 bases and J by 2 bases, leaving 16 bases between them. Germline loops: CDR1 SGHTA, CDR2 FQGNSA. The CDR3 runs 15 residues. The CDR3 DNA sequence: TGTGCCAGCAGCCGGAGGACAGTCGATGCCTACGAGCAGTACTTC. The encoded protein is CASSRRTVDAYEQYF.

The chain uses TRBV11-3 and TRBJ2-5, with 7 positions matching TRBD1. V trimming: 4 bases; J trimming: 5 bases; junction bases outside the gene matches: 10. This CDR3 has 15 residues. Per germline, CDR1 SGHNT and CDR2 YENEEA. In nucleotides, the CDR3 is TGTGCCAGCAGCTCCCAGGGGGATGGGGAGGAGACCCAGTACTTC. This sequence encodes CASSSQGDGEETQYF.

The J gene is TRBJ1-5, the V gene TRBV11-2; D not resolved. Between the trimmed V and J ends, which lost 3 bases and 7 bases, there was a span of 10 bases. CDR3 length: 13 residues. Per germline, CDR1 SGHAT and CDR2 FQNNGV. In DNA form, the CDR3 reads TGTGCCAGCAGCTTTACCGCCGGGCAGCCCCAGCATTTT. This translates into CASSFTAGQPQHF.

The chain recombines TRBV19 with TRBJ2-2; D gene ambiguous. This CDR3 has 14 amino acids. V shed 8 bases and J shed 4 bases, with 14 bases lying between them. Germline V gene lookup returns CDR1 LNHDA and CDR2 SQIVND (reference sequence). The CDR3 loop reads CASRNGLRTGELFF. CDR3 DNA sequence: TGTGCCAGTCGAAATGGGCTTCGCACCGGGGAGCTGTTTTTT.